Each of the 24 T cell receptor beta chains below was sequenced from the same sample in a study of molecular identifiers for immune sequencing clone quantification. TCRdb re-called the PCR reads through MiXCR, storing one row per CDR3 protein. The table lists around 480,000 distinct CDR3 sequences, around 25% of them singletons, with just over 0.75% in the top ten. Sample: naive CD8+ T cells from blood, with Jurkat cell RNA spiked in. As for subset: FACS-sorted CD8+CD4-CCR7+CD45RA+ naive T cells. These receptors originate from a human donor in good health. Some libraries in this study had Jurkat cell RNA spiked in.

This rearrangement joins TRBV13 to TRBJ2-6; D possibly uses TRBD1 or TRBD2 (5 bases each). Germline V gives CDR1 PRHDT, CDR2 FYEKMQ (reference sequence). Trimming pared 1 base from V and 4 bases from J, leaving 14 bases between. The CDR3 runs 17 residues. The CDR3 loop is CASSLVVGADGANVLTF. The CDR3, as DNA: TGTGCCAGCAGCTTAGTGGTCGGGGCGGACGGGGCCAACGTCCTGACTTTC.

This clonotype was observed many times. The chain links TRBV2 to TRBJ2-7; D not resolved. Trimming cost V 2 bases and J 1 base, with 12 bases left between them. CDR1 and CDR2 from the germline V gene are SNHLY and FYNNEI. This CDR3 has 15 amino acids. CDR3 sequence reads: CASSERAARSYEQYF. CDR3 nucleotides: TGTGCCAGCAGTGAAAGGGCAGCGAGATCCTACGAGCAGTACTTC.

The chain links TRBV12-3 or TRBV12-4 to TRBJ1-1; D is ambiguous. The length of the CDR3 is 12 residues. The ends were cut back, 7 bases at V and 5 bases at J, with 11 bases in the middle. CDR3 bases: TGTGCCAGCATGGAGGGTCTAACTGAAGCTTTCTTT. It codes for CASMEGLTEAFF.

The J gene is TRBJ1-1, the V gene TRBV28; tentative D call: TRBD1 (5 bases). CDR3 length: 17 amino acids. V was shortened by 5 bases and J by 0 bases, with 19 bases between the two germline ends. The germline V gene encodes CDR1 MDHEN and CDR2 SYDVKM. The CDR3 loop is CASSLLRDDGVNTEAFF. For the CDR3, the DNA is TGTGCCAGCAGTCTCCTCAGGGATGATGGTGTGAACACTGAAGCTTTCTTT.

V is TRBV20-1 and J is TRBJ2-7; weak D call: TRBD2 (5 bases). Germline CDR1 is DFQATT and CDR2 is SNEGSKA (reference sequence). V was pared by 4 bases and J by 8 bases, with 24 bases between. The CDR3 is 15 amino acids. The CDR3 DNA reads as TGCAGTGCTAAACCCAGCGGTAGAGCGGTACACAAGCAGTACTTC. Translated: CSAKPSGRAVHKQYF.

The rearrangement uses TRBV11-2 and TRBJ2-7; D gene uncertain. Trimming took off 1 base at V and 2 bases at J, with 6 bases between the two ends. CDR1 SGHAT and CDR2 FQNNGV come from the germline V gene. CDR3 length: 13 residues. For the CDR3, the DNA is TGTGCCAGCAGCTTAGCGCCCGCCTACGAGCAGTACTTC. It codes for CASSLAPAYEQYF.

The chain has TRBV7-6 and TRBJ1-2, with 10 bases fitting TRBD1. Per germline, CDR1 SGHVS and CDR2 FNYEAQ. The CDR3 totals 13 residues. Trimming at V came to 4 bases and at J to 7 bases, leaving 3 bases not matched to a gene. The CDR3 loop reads CASSSGTGVGYTF. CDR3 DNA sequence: TGTGCCAGCAGCTCCGGGACAGGGGTTGGCTACACCTTC.

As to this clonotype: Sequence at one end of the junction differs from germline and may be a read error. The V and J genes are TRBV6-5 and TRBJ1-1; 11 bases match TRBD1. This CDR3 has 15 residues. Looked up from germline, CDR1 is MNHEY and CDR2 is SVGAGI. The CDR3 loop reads CASSRRDRGNAEAFF. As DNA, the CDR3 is TGTGCCAGCAGTCGGAGGGACAGGGGGAACGCTGAAGCTTTCTTT.

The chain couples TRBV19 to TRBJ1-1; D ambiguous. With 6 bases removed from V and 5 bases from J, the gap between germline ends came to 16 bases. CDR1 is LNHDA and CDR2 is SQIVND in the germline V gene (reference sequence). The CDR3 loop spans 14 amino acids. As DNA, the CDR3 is TGTGCCAGTAGAAACGTGAATCTGGGTACTGAAGCTTTCTTT. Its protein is CASRNVNLGTEAFF. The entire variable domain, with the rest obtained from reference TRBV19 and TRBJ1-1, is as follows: DGGITQSPKYLFRKEGQNVTLSCEQNLNHDAMYWYRQDPGQGLRLIYYSQIVNDFQKGDIAEGYSVSREKKESFPLTVTSAQKNPTAFYLCASRNVNLGTEAFFGQGTRLTVV.

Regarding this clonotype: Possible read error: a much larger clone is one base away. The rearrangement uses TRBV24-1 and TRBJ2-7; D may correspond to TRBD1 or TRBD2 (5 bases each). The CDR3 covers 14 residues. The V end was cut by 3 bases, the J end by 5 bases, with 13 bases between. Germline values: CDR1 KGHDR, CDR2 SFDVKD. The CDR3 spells CATSDNCRGDEQYF. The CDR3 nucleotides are TGTGCCACCAGTGATAACTGCCGGGGCGACGAGCAGTACTTC.

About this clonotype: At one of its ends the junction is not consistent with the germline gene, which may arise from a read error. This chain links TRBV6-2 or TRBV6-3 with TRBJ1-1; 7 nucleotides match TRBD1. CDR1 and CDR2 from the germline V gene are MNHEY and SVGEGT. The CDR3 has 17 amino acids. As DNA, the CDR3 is TGTACCAGCAGTTACTCGGTCACCGAGGGGGCGCTCACTGAAGCTTTCTTT. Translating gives CTSSYSVTEGALTEAFF.

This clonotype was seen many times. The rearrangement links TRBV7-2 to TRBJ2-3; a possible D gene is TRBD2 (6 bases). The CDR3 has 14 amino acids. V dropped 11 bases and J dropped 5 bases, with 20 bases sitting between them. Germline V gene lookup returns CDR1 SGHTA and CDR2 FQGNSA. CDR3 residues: CAGLGTATRDTQYF. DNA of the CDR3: TGTGCCGGCCTCGGGACGGCGACTAGAGATACGCAGTATTTT.

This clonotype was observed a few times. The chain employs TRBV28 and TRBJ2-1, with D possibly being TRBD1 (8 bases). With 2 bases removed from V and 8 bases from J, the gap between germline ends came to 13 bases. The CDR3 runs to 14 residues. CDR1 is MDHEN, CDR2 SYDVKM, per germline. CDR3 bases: TGTGCCAGCAGTTTAAACAGGGGGGGCGATGAGCAGTTCTTC. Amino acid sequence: CASSLNRGGDEQFF.

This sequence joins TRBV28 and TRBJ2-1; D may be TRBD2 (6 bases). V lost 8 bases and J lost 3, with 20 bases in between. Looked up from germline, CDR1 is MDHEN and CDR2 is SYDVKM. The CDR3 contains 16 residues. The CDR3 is CASVHRPGLSYNEQFF. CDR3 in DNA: TGTGCCAGCGTACACAGACCGGGACTCAGCTACAATGAGCAGTTCTTC.

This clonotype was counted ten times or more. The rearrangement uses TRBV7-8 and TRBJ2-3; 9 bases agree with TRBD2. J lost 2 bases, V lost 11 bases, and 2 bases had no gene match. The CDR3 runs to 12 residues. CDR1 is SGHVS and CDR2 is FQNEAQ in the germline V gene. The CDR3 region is CALGLATDTQYF. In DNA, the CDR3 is TGTGCCCTGGGACTAGCCACAGATACGCAGTATTTT.

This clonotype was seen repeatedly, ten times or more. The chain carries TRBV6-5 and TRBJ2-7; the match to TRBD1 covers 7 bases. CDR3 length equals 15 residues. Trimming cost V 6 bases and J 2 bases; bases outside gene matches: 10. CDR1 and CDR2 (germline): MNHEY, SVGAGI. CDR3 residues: CASRDNRGPTYEQYF. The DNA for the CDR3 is TGTGCCAGCAGGGATAACAGGGGACCGACCTACGAGCAGTACTTC.

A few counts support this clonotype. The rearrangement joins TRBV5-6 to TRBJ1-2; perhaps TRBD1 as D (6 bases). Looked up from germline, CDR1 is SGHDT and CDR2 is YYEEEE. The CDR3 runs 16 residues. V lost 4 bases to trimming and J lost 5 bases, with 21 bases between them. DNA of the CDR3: TGTGCCAGCAGCCCAACTCCAGGGGTCCCAGCATATGGCTACACCTTC. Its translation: CASSPTPGVPAYGYTF.

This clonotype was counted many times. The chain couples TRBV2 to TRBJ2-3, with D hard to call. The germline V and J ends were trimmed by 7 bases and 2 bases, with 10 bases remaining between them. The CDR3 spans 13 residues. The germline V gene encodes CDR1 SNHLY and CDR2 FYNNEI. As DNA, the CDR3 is TGTGCCAGCAACCCTGTTAACACAGATACGCAGTATTTT. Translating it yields CASNPVNTDTQYF.

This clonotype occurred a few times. The CDR3 is CASSSDRASNQPQHF. The DNA of the CDR3 is TGTGCCAGCAGTTCGGACAGGGCCAGCAATCAGCCCCAGCATTTT. V gene TRBV6-6 combines with J gene TRBJ1-5; 8 nucleotides line up with TRBD1. In germline, CDR1 is MNHNY, CDR2 SVGAGI (reference sequence). The CDR3 is 15 amino acids. After removal of 4 bases from V and 1 base from J, the junction contained 3 bases not matched to a gene.

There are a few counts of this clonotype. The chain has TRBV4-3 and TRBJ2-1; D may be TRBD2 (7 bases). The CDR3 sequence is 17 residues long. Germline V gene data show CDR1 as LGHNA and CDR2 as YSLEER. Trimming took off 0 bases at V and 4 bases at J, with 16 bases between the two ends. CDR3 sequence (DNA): TGCGCCAGCAGCCAAGATGCGGCGGGGGCGTATTACAATGAGCAGTTCTTC. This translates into CASSQDAAGAYYNEQFF.

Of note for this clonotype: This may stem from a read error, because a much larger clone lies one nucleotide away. The CDR3 region has the DNA TGTGCCACCAGTGATTGGACGGAAAGCGCAGATACGCAGTATTTT. It encodes CATSDWTESADTQYF. The rearrangement joins TRBV24-1 to TRBJ2-3; D is unclear. This CDR3 is built from 15 residues. V was shortened by 2 bases and J by 4 bases, with 12 bases between the two germline ends. Germline CDR1 KGHDR, CDR2 SFDVKD.

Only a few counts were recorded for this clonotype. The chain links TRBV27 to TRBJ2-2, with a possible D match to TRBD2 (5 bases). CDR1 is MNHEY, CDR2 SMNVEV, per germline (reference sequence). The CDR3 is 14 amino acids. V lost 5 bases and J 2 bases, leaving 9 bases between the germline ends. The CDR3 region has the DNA TGTGCCAGCAGTCACCGGACTAACACCGGGGAGCTGTTTTTT. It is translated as CASSHRTNTGELFF.

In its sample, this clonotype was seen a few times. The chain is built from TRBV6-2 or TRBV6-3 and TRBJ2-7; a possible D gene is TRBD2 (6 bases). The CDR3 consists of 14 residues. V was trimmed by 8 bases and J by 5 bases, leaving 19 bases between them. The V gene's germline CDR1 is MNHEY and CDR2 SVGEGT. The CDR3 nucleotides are TGTGCCAGCTCGCAAACCCTAGCGCCGGACGAGCAGTACTTC. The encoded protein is CASSQTLAPDEQYF.

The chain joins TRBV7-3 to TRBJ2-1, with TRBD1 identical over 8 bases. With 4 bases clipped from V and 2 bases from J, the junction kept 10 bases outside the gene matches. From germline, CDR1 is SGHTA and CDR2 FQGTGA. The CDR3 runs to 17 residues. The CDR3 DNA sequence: TGTGCCAGCAGCTCCCAGGCGATCAGGGGGCCCTACAATGAGCAGTTCTTC. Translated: CASSSQAIRGPYNEQFF.